The following is a T cell receptor beta chain sequence with its context. Germline V lookup: CDR1 SGHNT, CDR2 YYREEE (reference sequence). V lost 1 base to trimming and J lost 9 bases, with 5 bases between them. The CDR3 length is 11 residues. The sample belongs to a study of blood T cell repertoires in COVID-19. Study as a whole: Acute-phase and convalescent COVID-19 samples originated in the United States, Italy and Spain.

The cohort comprised adults aged 18 to 89 years residing in under 30 US areas. Symptom resolution, clearance, or two negative PCRs marked the recovered donors of Cohort 3. Under the authors' procedure: Scientists estimated how many nucleated cells there were by amplifying reference gene primers. Sequencing used immunoSEQ multiplex PCR; TCRdb keeps in-frame clones, though not all of them. V, J and clone size are taken as reported in that table, and D and trimming were inferred from the DNA itself. The repertoire includes some 200,000 clones, 75% to 90% of them detected once, and 9.2% sits in the top ten.

The sequencing sample was made of PBMCs or T cells enriched from blood (not recorded which). The origin of this receptor is a man aged 40-55 years who had recovered from COVID-19. This chain links TRBV5-4 with TRBJ2-1; D unclear. CDR3 sequence: CASSLPGEQFF. Written as DNA, the CDR3 is TGTGCCAGCAGCTTGCCGGGTGAGCAGTTCTTC.